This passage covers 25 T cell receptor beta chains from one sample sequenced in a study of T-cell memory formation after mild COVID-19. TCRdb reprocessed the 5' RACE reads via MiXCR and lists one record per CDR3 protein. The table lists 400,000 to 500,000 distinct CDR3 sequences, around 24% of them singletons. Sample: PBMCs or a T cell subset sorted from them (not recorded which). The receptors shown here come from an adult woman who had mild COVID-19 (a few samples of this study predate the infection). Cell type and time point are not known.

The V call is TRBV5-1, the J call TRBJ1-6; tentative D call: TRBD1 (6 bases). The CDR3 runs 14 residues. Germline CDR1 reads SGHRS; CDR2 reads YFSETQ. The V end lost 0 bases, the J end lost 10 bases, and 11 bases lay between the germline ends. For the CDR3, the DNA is TGCGCCAGCAGCTTGGTTGCAGGGGCGTCACCCCTCCACTTT. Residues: CASSLVAGASPLHF.

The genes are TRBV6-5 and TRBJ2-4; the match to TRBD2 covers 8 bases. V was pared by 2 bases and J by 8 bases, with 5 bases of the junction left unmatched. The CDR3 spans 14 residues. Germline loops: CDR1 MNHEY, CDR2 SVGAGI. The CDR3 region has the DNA TGTGCCAGCAGTTACGACGGGAGGGGGGACATTCAGTACTTC. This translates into CASSYDGRGDIQYF.

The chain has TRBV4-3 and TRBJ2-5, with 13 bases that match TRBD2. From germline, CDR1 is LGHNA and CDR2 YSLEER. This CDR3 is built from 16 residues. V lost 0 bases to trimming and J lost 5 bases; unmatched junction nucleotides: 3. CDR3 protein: CASSQDTLAGGETQYF. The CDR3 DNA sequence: TGCGCCAGCAGCCAAGATACACTAGCGGGAGGGGAGACCCAGTACTTC.

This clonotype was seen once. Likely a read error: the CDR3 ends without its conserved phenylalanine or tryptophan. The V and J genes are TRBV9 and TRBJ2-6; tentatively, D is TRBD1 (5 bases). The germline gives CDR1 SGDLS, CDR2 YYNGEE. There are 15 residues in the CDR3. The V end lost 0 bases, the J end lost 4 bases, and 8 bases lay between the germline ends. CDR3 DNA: TGTGCCAGCAGCGTAGATGGGGCAGGGGCCAACGTCCTGACTTTG. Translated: CASSVDGAGANVLTL.

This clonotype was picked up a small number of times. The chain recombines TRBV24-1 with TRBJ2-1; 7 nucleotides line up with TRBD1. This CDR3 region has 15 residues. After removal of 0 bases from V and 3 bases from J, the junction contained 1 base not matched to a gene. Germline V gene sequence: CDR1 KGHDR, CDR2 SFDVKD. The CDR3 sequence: CATSDLDRDYNEQFF. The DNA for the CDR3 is TGTGCCACCAGTGATTTGGACAGGGACTACAATGAGCAGTTCTTC.

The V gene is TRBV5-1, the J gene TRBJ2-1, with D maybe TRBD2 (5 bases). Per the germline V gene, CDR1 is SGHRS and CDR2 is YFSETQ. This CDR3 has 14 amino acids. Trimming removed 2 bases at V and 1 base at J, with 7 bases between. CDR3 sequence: CASSFGESYNEQFF. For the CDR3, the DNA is TGCGCCAGCAGCTTTGGGGAGTCCTACAATGAGCAGTTCTTC.

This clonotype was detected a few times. This chain's CDR3 is CASSPVVTSGEQYF. In DNA, the CDR3 is TGTGCCAGCTCACCGGTTGTCACCTCCGGCGAGCAGTACTTC. This rearrangement joins TRBV18 to TRBJ2-7; no definite D call. The V gene's germline CDR1 is KGHSH and CDR2 LQKENI. The CDR3 is 14 amino acids. V lost 3 bases to trimming and J lost 6 bases, with 15 bases between them.

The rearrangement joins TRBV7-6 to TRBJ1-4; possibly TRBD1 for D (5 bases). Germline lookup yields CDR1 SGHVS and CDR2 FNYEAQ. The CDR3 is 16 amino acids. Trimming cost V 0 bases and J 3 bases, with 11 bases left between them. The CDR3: CASSLAAGAPNEKLFF. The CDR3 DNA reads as TGTGCCAGCAGCTTAGCGGCTGGGGCACCTAATGAAAAACTGTTTTTT.

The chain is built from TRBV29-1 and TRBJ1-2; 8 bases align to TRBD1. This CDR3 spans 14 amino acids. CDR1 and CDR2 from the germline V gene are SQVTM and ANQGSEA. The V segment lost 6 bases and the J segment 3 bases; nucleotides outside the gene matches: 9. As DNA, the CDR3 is TGCAGCGTCGGCGGACAGGGCGAGGACTATGGCTACACCTTC. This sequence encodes CSVGGQGEDYGYTF.

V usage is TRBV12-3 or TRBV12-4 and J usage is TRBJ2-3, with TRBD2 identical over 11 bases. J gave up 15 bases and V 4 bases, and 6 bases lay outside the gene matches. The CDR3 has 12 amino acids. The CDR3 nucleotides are TGTGCCAGCAGTTACACTAGCGGGGGATGCTATTTT. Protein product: CASSYTSGGCYF.

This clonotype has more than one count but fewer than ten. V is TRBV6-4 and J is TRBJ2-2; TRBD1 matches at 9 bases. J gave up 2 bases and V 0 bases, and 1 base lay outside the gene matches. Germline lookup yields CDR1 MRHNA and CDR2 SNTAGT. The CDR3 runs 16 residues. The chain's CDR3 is CASSDSGQGNTGELFF. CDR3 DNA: TGTGCCAGCAGTGACTCGGGACAGGGAAACACCGGGGAGCTGTTTTTT.

The CDR3 DNA follows: TGCGCCAGCAGCCCGGGTCCCCCACAGGGAGGGAATCAGCCCCAGCATTTT. Translation gives CASSPGPPQGGNQPQHF. This chain uses TRBV5-1 with TRBJ1-5, with D maybe TRBD1 (6 bases). The V and J ends lost 4 bases and 4 bases respectively, with 21 bases between them. This CDR3 has 17 amino acids. CDR1 SGHRS and CDR2 YFSETQ come from the germline V gene. The full variable domain, its missing parts supplied by reference TRBV5-1 and TRBJ1-5, is KAGVTQTPRYLIKTRGQQVTLSCSPISGHRSVSWYQQTPGQGLQFLFEYFSETQRNKGNFPGRFSGRQFSNSRSEMNVSTLELGDSALYLCASSPGPPQGGNQPQHFGDGTRLSIL.

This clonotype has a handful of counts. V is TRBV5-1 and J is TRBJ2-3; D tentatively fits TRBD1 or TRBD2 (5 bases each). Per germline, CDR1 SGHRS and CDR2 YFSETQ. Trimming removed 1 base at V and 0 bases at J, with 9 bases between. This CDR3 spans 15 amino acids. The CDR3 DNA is TGCGCCAGCAGCTTGCGGGGCCTTAGCACAGATACGCAGTATTTT. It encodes CASSLRGLSTDTQYF. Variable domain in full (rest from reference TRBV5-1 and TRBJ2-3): KAGVTQTPRYLIKTRGQQVTLSCSPISGHRSVSWYQQTPGQGLQFLFEYFSETQRNKGNFPGRFSGRQFSNSRSEMNVSTLELGDSALYLCASSLRGLSTDTQYFGPGTRLTVL.

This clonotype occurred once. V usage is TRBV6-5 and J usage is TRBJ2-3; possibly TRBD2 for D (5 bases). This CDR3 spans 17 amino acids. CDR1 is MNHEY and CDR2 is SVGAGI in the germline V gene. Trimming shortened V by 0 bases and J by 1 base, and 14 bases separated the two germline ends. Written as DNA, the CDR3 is TGTGCCAGCAGTTACTCCGGGGTGAGGCGGCGCACAGATACGCAGTATTTT. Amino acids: CASSYSGVRRRTDTQYF.

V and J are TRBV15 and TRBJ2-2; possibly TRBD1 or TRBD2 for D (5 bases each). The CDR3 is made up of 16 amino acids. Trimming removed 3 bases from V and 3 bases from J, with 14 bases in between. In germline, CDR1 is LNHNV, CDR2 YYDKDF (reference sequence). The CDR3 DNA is TGTGCCACCAGCAGGGCCCCCGGGACCTACACCGGGGAGCTGTTTTTT. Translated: CATSRAPGTYTGELFF.

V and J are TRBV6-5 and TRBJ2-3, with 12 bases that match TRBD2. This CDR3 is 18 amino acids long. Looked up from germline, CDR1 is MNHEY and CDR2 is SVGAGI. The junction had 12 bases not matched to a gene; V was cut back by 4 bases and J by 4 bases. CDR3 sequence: CASSFTSGGSSAPDTQYF. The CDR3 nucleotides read TGTGCCAGCAGTTTCACTAGCGGGGGGTCTTCGGCCCCAGATACGCAGTATTTT.

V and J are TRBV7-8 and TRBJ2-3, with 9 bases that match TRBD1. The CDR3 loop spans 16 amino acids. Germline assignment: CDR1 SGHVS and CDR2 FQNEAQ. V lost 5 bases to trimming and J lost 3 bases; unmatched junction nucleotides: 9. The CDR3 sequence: CASSPGTGMRTDTQYF. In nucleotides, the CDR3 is TGTGCCAGCAGCCCGGGGACAGGGATGAGGACAGATACGCAGTATTTT. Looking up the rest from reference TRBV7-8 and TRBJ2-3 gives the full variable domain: GAGVSQSPRYKVAKRGQDVALRCDPISGHVSLFWYQQALGQGPEFLTYFQNEAQLDKSGLPSDRFFAERPEGSVSTLKIQRTQQEDSAVYLCASSPGTGMRTDTQYFGPGTRLTVL.

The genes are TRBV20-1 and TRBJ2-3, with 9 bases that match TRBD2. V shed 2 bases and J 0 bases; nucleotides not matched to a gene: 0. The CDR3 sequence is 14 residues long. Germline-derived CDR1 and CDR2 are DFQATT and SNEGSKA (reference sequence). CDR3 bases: TGCAGTGCTAGAACTAGCGGGAGCACAGATACGCAGTATTTT. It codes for CSARTSGSTDTQYF.

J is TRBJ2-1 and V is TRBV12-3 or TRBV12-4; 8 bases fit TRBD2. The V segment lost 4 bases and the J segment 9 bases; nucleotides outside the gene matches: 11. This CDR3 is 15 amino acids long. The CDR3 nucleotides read TGTGCCAGCAGTTCCGGGACTAGGAGGTCCGGTGAGCAGTTCTTC. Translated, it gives CASSSGTRRSGEQFF.

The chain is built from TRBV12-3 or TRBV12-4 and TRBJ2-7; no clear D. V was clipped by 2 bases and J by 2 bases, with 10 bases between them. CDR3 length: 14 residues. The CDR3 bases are TGTGCCAGCAGTTTATCTTTACAGACCTACGAGCAGTACTTC. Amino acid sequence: CASSLSLQTYEQYF.

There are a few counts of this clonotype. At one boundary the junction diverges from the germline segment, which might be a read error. DNA for the CDR3: TGTGCCAGCAGCTTAGAGGCCGGGACAGGGAACTTC. Amino acids: CASSLEAGTGNF. The J gene is TRBJ2-7, the V gene TRBV7-9; the match to TRBD1 covers 9 bases. Germline CDR1 and CDR2: SEHNR and FQNEAQ (reference sequence). The CDR3 is 12 amino acids. The complete variable domain, with remaining parts taken from reference TRBV7-9 and TRBJ2-7, reads DTGVSQNPRHKITKRGQNVTFRCDPISEHNRLYWYRQTLGQGPEFLTYFQNEAQLEKSRLLSDRFSAERPKGSFSTLEIQRTEQGDSAMYLCASSLEAGTGNFGPGTRLTVT.

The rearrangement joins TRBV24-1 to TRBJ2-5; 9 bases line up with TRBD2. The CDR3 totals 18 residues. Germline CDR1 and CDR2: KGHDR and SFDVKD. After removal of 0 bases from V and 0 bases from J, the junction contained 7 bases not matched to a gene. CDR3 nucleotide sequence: TGTGCCACCAGTGATTTGGGGCTAGCGGGGACCCACCAAGAGACCCAGTACTTC. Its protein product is CATSDLGLAGTHQETQYF.

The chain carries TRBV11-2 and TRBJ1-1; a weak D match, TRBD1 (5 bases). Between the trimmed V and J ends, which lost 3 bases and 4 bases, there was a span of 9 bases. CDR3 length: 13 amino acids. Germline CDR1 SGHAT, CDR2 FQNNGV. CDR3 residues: CASSFGTSTEAFF. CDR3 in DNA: TGTGCCAGCAGCTTCGGGACTTCCACTGAAGCTTTCTTT.

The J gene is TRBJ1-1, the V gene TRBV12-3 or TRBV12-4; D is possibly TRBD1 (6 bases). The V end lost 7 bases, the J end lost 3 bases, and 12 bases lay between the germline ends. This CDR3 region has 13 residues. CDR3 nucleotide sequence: TGTGCCAGCAAAATACAGGGAGACACTGAAGCTTTCTTT. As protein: CASKIQGDTEAFF.

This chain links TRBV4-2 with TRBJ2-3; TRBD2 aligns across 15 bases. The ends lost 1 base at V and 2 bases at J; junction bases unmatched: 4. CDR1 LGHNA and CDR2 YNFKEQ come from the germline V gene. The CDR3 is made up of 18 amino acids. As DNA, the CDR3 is TGTGCCAGCAGCCAAGCTGGGACTAGCGGGGGGCTCACAGATACGCAGTATTTT. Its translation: CASSQAGTSGGLTDTQYF.